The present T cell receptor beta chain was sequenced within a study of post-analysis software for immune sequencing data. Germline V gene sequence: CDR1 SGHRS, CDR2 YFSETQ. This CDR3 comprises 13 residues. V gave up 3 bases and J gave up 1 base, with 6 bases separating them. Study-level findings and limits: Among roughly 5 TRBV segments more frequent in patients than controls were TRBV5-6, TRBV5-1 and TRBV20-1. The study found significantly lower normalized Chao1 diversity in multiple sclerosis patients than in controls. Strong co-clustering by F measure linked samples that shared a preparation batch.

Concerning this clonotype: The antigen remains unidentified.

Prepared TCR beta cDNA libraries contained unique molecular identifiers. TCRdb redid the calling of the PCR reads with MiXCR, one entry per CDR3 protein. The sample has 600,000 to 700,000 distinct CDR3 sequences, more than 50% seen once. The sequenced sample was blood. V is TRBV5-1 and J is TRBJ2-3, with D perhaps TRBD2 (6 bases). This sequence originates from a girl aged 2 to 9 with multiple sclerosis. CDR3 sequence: CASSWRGTDTQYF. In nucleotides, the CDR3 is TGCGCCAGCAGCTGGAGGGGCACAGATACGCAGTATTTT.